Listed here is a single TCR beta chain. The sample originates from a study of blood T cell repertoires in COVID-19. Study details: The United States, Italy and Spain provided the acute and convalescent COVID-19 samples. Nucleic acid was either cDNA or gDNA, and it came from T cells, B-cell-depleted T cells, or PBMCs.

In the original workflow: Amplifying reference gene primers gave estimates of nucleated cell counts. Clones were sequenced by immunoSEQ multiplex PCR, and TCRdb holds only the in-frame ones, with some missing. V and J calls and clone size come straight from that table; D and trimming were deduced from the DNA. The data show 35,000 or so clones, 85% to 95% seen once. The length of the CDR3 is 15 residues. The ends lost 3 bases at V and 7 bases at J; junction bases unmatched: 6. Germline assignment: CDR1 SGHTA and CDR2 FQGNSA. V gene TRBV7-2 combines with J gene TRBJ2-3, with TRBD2 matching over 11 bases. This receptor was taken from a man between 60 and 75 years old with active or convalescent COVID-19. Input material: peripheral blood. The CDR3 region is CASSFGPSGRNTQYF. The CDR3 bases are TGTGCCAGCAGCTTTGGTCCTAGCGGGAGGAATACGCAGTATTTT.